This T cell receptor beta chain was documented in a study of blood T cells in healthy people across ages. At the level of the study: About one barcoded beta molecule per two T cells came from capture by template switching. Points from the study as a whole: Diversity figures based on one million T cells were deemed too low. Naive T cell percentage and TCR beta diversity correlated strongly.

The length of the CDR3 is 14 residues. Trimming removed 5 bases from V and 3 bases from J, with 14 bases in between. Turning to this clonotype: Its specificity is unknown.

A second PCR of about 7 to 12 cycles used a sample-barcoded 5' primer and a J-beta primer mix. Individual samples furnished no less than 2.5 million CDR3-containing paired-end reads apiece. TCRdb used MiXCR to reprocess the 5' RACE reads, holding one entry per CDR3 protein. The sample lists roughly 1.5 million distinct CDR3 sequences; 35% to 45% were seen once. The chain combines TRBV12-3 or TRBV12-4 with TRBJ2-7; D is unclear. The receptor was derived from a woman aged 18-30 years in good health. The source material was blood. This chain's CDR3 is CASSRTQTDYEQYF. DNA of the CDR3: TGTGCCAGCAGTAGGACCCAAACCGACTACGAGCAGTACTTC.